Sequencing of this T cell receptor (beta chain) was carried out in a study of shared clonotypes between healthy human individuals. Using immunoSEQ multiplex PCR, the repertoire was profiled, and TCRdb retains in-frame clones only, with some absent. The profile shows about 2 million clones, approximately 94% of them singletons. The CDR3 spans 16 residues. Germline V CDR1 and CDR2: SGHVS, FQNEAQ. V trimming: 5 bases; J trimming: 0 bases; junction bases outside the gene matches: 10. The sample holds one count of this clone. Naive CD8 cells, CD45RO-negative and positively selected for CCR7, excluded terminally differentiated effector memory CD45RA+ cells.

This TCR was recovered from a man aged 18 to 35 in good health. Sequenced sample: naive CD8+ T cells sorted from blood. V gene TRBV7-8 combines with J gene TRBJ2-7; 7 bases line up with TRBD1. Here the CDR3 reads CASSAKLDRSSYEQYF. Here the CDR3 DNA reads TGTGCCAGCAGCGCAAAGCTGGACAGGAGCTCCTACGAGCAGTACTTC.